The following is a TCR beta chain sequence with its context. What it binds is not known. The sample comes from a study of CD8 T cells in Susac syndrome. Points from the study as a whole: As acknowledged by the study, its TCR sequencing and HLA analysis included a relatively small number of individuals.

The CDR3 spans 16 residues. V lost 2 bases and J lost 1; bases outside the gene matches: 2. Germline V CDR1 and CDR2: MGHRA, YSYEKL. Random-hexamer reverse transcription was applied to about 0.45 to 1 ug RNA. Multiplex immunoSEQ PCR targeted 54 Vbeta and 13 Jbeta TCR beta segments. Via MiXCR, TCRdb re-called the immunoSEQ multiplex PCR reads, giving one row per CDR3 protein. The data contain under 550,000 distinct CDR3 sequences, roughly 85% of them singletons. Sequencing of TCR beta was performed on blood CD8+ T cells and on blood CD4+ T cells. This sequence was found in a human donor with multiple sclerosis. The sample was CD8+ T cells from PBMCs. This chain links TRBV4-1 with TRBJ2-2, with 9 positions matching TRBD2. CDR3 nucleotide sequence: TGCGCCAGCAGCCAACCTAGCGGGGAGAACACCGGGGAGCTGTTTTTT. This encodes CASSQPSGENTGELFF.